Each of the 6 T cell receptor beta chains below was sequenced from the same sample in a study of T cell responses to AZD1222 COVID-19 vaccine. Using immunoSEQ multiplex PCR, the repertoire was profiled, and TCRdb retains in-frame clones only, with some absent. The profile shows more than 140,000 clones, 70% to 90% of them singletons. The source material was peripheral blood, sampled on day 0 of AZD1222 vaccination. The source is an adult in good health.

J is TRBJ2-7 and V is TRBV6-1, with unresolved D. From germline, CDR1 is MNHNS and CDR2 SASEGT. This CDR3 has 14 amino acids. V lost 3 bases and J lost 0, with 9 bases in between. Here the CDR3 DNA reads TGTGCCAGCAGTGATCAGGTAAACTCCTACGAGCAGTACTTC. This encodes CASSDQVNSYEQYF.

V is TRBV6-6 and J is TRBJ1-5; the D gene is possibly TRBD1 (6 bases). V shed 5 bases and J shed 4 bases, with 6 bases lying between them. CDR1 MNHNY and CDR2 SVGAGI come from the germline V gene (reference sequence). The CDR3 length is 12 residues. The CDR3 protein is CASSTGNQPQHF. CDR3 DNA: TGTGCCAGCAGTACAGGGAATCAGCCCCAGCATTTT.

The chain links TRBV3-1 (or the pseudogene TRBV3-2) to TRBJ1-1, with D tentatively TRBD1 (5 bases). V shed 5 bases and J shed 4 bases, with 11 bases lying between them. CDR1 LGHDT and CDR2 YNNKEL come from the germline V gene (reference sequence). This CDR3 region has 13 residues. CDR3 nucleotide sequence: TGTGCCAGCAGCTGGGACCTCGGCACTGAAGCTTTCTTT. Its protein is CASSWDLGTEAFF.

V gene TRBV20-1 combines with J gene TRBJ2-7; possibly TRBD2 for D (6 bases). Germline lookup yields CDR1 DFQATT and CDR2 SNEGSKA (reference sequence). This CDR3 is built from 12 residues. V lost 3 bases and J lost 2, with 8 bases in between. In DNA form, the CDR3 reads TGCAGTGCTAGTAGCGGTGCCTACGAGCAGTACTTC. Its translation is CSASSGAYEQYF.

This clone has only a few counts. The rearrangement joins TRBV2 to TRBJ1-1; possible D gene TRBD1, 5 bases. V was trimmed by 6 bases and J by 3 bases, leaving 11 bases between them. Germline V gene data show CDR1 as SNHLY and CDR2 as FYNNEI. CDR3 length equals 13 residues. The CDR3 is CASSARADTEAFF. CDR3 nucleotide sequence: TGTGCCAGCAGCGCCAGGGCGGACACTGAAGCTTTCTTT.

This clone was seen only once. The V gene is TRBV30, the J gene TRBJ1-5; D may be TRBD1 (6 bases). Germline V gene lookup returns CDR1 GTSNPN and CDR2 SVGIG (reference sequence). V dropped 1 base and J dropped 6 bases, with 13 bases sitting between them. CDR3 length: 14 amino acids. CDR3 nucleotides: TGTGCCTGGAGTGGAGGGACACTCGGTCAGCCCCAGCATTTT. This codes for CAWSGGTLGQPQHF.